This T cell receptor beta chain was profiled in a study of cytomegalovirus exposure and HLA in healthy donors. Findings and limits, study-wide: Within the 130 or so validation repertoires, first-cohort TCR clusters tended to co-occur, according to a later analysis. Cytomegalovirus-associated TCR beta chains were listed, numbering some 180.

Per the germline V gene, CDR1 is SGHRS and CDR2 is YFSETQ. J lost 2 bases, V lost 4 bases, and 2 bases had no gene match. There are 14 residues in the CDR3. Details on this clone: Antigen specificity is unknown.

Here immunoSEQ multiplex PCR was the method, and the copy in TCRdb shows in-frame clones only, minus some. The repertoire includes approximately 210,000 clones, about 90% of them detected once, and about 2.9% sits in the top ten. The specimen sequenced was PBMCs. The source is a woman under 30 in good health and CMV-seronegative. This chain connects TRBV5-1 to TRBJ2-5; 10 bases agree with TRBD1. As DNA, the CDR3 is TGCGCCAGCAGCAGGGACAGGGGACAAGAGACCCAGTACTTC. It is translated as CASSRDRGQETQYF.